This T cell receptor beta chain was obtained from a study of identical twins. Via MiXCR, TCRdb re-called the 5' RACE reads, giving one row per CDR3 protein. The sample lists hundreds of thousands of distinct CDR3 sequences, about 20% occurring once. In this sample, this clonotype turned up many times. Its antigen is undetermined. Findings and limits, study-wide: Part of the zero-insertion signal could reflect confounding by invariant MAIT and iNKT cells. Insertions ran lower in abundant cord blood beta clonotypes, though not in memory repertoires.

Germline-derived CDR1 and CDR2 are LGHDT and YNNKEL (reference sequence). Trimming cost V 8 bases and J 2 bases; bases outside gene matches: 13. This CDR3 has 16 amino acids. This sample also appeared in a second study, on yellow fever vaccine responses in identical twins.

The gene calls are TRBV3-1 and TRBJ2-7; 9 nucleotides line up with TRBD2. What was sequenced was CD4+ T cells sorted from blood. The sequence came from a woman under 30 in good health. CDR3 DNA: TGTGCCAGCTGGGGACCGGGACTAGCCGAGCCCTACGAGCAGTACTTC. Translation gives CASWGPGLAEPYEQYF.